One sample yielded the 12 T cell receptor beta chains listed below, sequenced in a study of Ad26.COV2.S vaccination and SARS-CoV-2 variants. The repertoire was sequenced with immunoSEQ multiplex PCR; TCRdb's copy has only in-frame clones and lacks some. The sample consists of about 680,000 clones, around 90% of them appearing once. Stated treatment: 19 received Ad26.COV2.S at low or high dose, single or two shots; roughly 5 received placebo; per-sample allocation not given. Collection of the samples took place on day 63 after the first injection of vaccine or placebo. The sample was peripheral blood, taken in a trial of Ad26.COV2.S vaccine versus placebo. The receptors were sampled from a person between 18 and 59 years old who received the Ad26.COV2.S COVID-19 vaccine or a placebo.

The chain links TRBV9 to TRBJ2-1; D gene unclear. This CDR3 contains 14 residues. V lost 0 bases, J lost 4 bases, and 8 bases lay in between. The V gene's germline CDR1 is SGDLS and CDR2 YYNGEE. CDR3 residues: CASSVEMAYNEQFF. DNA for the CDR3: TGTGCCAGCAGCGTAGAAATGGCGTACAATGAGCAGTTCTTC.

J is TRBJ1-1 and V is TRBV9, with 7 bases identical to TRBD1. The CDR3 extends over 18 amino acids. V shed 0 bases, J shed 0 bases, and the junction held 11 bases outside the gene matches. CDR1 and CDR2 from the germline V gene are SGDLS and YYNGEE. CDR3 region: CASSVATGRGRMNTEAFF. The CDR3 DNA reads TGTGCCAGCAGCGTAGCTACGGGGAGGGGGCGGATGAACACTGAAGCTTTCTTT.

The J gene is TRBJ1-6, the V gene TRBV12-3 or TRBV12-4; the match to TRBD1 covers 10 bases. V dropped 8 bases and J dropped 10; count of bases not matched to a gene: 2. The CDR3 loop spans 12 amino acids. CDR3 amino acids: CASGQGESPLHF. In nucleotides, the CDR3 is TGTGCCAGCGGACAGGGGGAATCACCCCTCCACTTT.

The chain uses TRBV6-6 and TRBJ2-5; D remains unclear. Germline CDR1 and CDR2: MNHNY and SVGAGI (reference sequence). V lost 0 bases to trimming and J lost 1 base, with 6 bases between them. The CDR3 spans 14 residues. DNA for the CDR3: TGTGCCAGCAGTTACTCCCCCACCCAAGAGACCCAGTACTTC. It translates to CASSYSPTQETQYF.

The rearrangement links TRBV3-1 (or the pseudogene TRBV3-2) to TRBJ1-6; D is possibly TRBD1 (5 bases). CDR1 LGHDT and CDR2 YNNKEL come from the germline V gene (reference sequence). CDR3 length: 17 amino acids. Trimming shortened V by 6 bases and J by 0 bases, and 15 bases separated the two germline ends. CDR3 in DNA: TGTGCCAGCAGTTCCCCGGCAGGGAGCTCCTATAATTCACCCCTCCACTTT. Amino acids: CASSSPAGSSYNSPLHF.

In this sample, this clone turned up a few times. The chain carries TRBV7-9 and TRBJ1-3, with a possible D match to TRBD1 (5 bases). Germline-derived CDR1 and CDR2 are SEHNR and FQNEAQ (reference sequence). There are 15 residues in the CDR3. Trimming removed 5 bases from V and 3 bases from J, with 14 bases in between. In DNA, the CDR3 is TGTGCCAGCAGCCCGGGACTTGGGGTTGGAAACACCATATATTTT. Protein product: CASSPGLGVGNTIYF.

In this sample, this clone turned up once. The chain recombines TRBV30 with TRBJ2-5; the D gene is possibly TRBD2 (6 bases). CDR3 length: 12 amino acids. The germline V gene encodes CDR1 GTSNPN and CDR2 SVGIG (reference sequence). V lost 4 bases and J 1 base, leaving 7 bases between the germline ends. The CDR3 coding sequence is TGTGCCTGGACTAGCGCCCAAGAGACCCAGTACTTC. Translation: CAWTSAQETQYF.

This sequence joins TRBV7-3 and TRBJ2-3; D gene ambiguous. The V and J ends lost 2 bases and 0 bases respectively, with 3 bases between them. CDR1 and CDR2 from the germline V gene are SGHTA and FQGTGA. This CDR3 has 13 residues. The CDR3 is CASSLSSTDTQYF. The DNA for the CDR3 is TGTGCCAGCAGCTTATCCAGCACAGATACGCAGTATTTT.

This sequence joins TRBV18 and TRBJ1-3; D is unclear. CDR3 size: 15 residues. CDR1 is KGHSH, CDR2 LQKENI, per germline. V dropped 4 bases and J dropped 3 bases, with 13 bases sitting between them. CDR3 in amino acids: CASSLSDGVGNTIYF. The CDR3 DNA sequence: TGTGCCAGCTCACTTTCGGACGGGGTTGGAAACACCATATATTTT.

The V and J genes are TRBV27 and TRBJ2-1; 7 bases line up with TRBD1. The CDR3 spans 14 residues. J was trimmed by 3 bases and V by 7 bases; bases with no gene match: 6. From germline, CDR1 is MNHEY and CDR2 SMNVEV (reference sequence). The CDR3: CASTIRGYYNEQFF. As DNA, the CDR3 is TGTGCCAGCACTATCAGGGGGTACTACAATGAGCAGTTCTTC.

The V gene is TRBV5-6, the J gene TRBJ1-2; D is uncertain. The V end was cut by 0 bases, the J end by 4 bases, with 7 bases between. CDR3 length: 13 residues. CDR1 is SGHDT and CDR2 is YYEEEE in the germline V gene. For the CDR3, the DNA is TGTGCCAGCAGCTTGGCCGAACCCTATGGCTACACCTTC. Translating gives CASSLAEPYGYTF.

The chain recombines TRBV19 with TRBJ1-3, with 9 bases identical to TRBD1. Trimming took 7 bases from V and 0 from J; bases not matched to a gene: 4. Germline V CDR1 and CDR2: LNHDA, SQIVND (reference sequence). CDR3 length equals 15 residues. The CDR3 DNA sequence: TGTGCCAGTATTCCGGGACAGGGCTCTGGAAACACCATATATTTT. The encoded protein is CASIPGQGSGNTIYF.